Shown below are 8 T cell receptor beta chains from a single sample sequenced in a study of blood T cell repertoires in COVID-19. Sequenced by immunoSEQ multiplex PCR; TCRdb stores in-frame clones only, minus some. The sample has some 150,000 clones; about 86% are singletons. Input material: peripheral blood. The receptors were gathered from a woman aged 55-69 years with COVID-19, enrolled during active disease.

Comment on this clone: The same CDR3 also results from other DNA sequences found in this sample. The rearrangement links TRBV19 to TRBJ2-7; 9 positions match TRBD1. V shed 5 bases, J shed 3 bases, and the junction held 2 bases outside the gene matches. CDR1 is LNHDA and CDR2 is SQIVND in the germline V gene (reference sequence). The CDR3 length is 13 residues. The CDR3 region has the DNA TGTGCCAGTAGTTTGACAGGGGGCTACGAGCAGTACTTC. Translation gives CASSLTGGYEQYF.

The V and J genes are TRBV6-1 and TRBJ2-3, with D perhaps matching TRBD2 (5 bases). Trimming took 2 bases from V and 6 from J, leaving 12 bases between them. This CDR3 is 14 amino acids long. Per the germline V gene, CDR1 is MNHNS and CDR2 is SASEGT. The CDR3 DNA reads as TGTGCCAGCAGTGAATCTGGGCAGCGGGATACGCAGTATTTT. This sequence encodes CASSESGQRDTQYF.

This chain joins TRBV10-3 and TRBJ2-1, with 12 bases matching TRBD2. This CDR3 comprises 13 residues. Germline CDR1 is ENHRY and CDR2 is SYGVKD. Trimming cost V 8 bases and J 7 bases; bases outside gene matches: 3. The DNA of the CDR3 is TGTGCCATCGGACTAGCGGGATTAAATGAGCAGTTCTTC. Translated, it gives CAIGLAGLNEQFF.

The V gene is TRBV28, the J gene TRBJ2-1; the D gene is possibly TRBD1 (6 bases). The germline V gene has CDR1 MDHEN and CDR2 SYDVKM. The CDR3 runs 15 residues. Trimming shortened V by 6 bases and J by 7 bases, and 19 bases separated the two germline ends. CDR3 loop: CASRSGGQGRNEQFF. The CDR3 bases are TGTGCCAGCAGGTCGGGCGGGCAGGGGCGAAATGAGCAGTTCTTC.

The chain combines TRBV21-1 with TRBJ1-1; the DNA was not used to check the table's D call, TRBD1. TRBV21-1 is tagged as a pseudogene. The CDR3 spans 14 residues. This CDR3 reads CASSLQGAETEAFF. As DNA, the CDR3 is TGTGCCAGCAGCCTCCAGGGGGCTGAGACTGAAGCTTTCTTT.

The CDR3, as DNA: TGTGCCAGCAGGCGGGACAGGGTCGTCAATCAGCCCCAGCATTTT. This translates into CASRRDRVVNQPQHF. The genes are TRBV6-5 and TRBJ1-5; 9 bases are a match to TRBD1. Trimming removed 6 bases from V and 3 bases from J; junction bases left unmatched: 6. The germline gives CDR1 MNHEY, CDR2 SVGAGI. The CDR3 loop spans 15 amino acids.

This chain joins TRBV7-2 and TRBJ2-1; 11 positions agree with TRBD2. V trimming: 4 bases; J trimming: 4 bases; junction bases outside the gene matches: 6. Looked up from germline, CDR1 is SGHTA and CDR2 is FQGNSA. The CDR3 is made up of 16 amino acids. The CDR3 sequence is CASSSRLAGLYNEQFF. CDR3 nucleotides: TGTGCCAGCAGCTCCCGACTAGCGGGGCTTTACAATGAGCAGTTCTTC.

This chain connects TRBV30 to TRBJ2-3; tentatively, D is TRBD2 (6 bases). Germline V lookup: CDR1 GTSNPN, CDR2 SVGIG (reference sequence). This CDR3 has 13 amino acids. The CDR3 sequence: CATAPRGADTQYF. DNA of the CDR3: TGTGCTACGGCCCCGCGGGGCGCAGATACGCAGTATTTT.